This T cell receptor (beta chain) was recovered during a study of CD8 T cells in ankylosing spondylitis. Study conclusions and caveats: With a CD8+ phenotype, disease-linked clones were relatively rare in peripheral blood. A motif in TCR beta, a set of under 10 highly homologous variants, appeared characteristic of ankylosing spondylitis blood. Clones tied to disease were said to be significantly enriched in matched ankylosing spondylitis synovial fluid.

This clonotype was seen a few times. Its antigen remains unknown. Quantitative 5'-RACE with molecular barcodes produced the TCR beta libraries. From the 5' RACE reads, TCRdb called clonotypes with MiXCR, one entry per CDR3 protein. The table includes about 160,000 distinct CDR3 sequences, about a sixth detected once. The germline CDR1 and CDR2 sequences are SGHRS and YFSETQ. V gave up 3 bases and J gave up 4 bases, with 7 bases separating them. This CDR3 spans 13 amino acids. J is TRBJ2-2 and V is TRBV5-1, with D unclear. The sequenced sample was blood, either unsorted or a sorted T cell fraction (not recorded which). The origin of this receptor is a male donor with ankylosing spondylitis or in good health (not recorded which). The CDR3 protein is CASSSHTTGELFF. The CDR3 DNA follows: TGCGCCAGCAGCTCACACACCACCGGGGAGCTGTTTTTT.